The 24 T cell receptor beta chains given below trace back to one sample, sequenced in a study of T cells in Graves' hyperthyroidism and ophthalmopathy. From RNA transcripts, TCR beta CDR3 regions were amplified. The HTBI set primed first-round TCR CDR3 RT-PCR. TCRdb fed the multiplex PCR reads into MiXCR, producing one record per CDR3 protein. The table has some 500,000 distinct CDR3 sequences, 16% seen once. Source material: blood. The receptors were sampled from a woman younger than 45 with Graves' ophthalmopathy.

This clonotype was seen only a few times. The chain couples TRBV6-1 to TRBJ2-1, with TRBD2 matching 7 bases. The CDR3 sequence is 13 residues long. Germline V gene sequence: CDR1 MNHNS, CDR2 SASEGT. Germline trimming cut 2 bases from V and 7 bases from J; bases unmatched to any gene: 2. The CDR3 spells CASSEREGNEQFF. In DNA, the CDR3 is TGTGCCAGCAGTGAAAGGGAGGGGAATGAGCAGTTCTTC.

This clonotype was found many times. The chain employs TRBV7-2 and TRBJ2-5; D remains unclear. In germline, CDR1 is SGHTA, CDR2 FQGNSA. Between the trimmed V and J ends, which lost 3 bases and 4 bases, there was a span of 9 bases. The CDR3 totals 13 residues. CDR3 sequence: CASSLVFGETQYF. In nucleotides, the CDR3 is TGTGCCAGCAGCTTGGTGTTCGGAGAGACCCAGTACTTC.

The chain is built from TRBV12-3 or TRBV12-4 and TRBJ1-3, with TRBD1 matching 7 bases. J gave up 9 bases and V 8 bases, and 10 bases lay outside the gene matches. The CDR3 totals 13 residues. The chain's CDR3 is CASEGGSEVTIYF. Written as DNA, the CDR3 is TGTGCCAGCGAAGGGGGCTCAGAAGTCACCATATATTTT.

This clonotype was found many times. The genes are TRBV12-3 or TRBV12-4 and TRBJ2-3, with D hard to call. This CDR3 contains 14 residues. Trimming took off 3 bases at V and 2 bases at J, with 9 bases between the two ends. CDR3 amino acids: CASSFRRNTDTQYF. In nucleotides, the CDR3 is TGTGCCAGCAGTTTCAGACGGAACACAGATACGCAGTATTTT.

This clonotype was counted between two and nine times. A much larger clone sits a single nucleotide away, making a read error possible. The chain uses TRBV6-1 and TRBJ2-3; no definite D call. CDR1 and CDR2 from the germline V gene are MNHNS and SASEGT. V was cut by 6 bases and J by 6 bases, with 7 bases left in between. The CDR3 sequence is 11 residues long. CDR3 region: CASRLSDTQYF. DNA for the CDR3: TGTGCCAGCAGATTGAGTGATACGCAGTATTTT.

In its sample, this clonotype was seen many times. The chain joins TRBV28 to TRBJ2-7; D is possibly TRBD1 (5 bases). The length of the CDR3 is 13 residues. Between the trimmed V and J ends, which lost 10 bases and 3 bases, there was a span of 16 bases. CDR1 is MDHEN and CDR2 is SYDVKM in the germline V gene. The CDR3 sequence is CATLPLTDYEQYF. The CDR3 DNA is TGTGCCACCCTTCCCTTGACAGACTACGAGCAGTACTTC.

The sample holds many counts of this clonotype. The V and J genes are TRBV12-3 or TRBV12-4 and TRBJ2-2, with TRBD1 as a possible D gene (5 bases). With 4 bases removed from V and 3 bases from J, the gap between germline ends came to 15 bases. The CDR3 is 16 amino acids. CDR3 protein: CASSSLPRGYTGELFF. The CDR3 bases are TGTGCCAGCAGTTCCCTGCCTAGGGGTTACACCGGGGAGCTGTTTTTT.

The genes are TRBV27 and TRBJ2-1; the D gene could be TRBD1 or TRBD2 (5 bases each). V was cut by 4 bases and J by 9 bases, with 16 bases left in between. This CDR3 is 14 amino acids long. Germline V gene lookup returns CDR1 MNHEY and CDR2 SMNVEV (reference sequence). The CDR3 nucleotides are TGTGCCAGCAGTTGGTCAGGGAAGGGGACTGAGCAGTTCTTC. Residues: CASSWSGKGTEQFF.

This clonotype showed up many times. The rearrangement uses TRBV11-2 and TRBJ2-1; D call uncertain. The CDR3 runs to 14 residues. The germline CDR1 and CDR2 sequences are SGHAT and FQNNGV. V lost 2 bases, J lost 2 bases, and 7 bases lay in between. The CDR3 protein is CASSLQEAYNEQFF. CDR3 nucleotide sequence: TGTGCCAGCAGCTTACAGGAAGCCTACAATGAGCAGTTCTTC.

Ten or more counts support this clonotype. The chain uses TRBV20-1 and TRBJ1-1; D call uncertain. Germline lookup yields CDR1 DFQATT and CDR2 SNEGSKA (reference sequence). Trimming took off 6 bases at V and 5 bases at J, with 16 bases between the two ends. The CDR3 runs 13 residues. This CDR3 reads CSAPDEGGTEAFF. The CDR3 bases are TGCAGTGCACCGGACGAGGGTGGAACTGAAGCTTTCTTT.

A few counts support this clonotype. The chain couples TRBV5-1 to TRBJ2-1, with TRBD2 matching 13 bases. The CDR3 is 14 residues long. Germline lookup yields CDR1 SGHRS and CDR2 YFSETQ. With V trimmed by 4 bases and J by 10 bases, 5 bases remained unmatched. DNA of the CDR3: TGCGCCAGCAGCCTAGGGACTAGCGGGGTGGAGCAGTTCTTC. Translated, it gives CASSLGTSGVEQFF.

This clonotype came up a few times. The chain couples TRBV18 to TRBJ2-7; possibly TRBD1 for D (5 bases). This CDR3 contains 15 residues. The germline V gene encodes CDR1 KGHSH and CDR2 LQKENI. V gave up 3 bases and J gave up 6 bases, with 18 bases separating them. The CDR3 protein is CASSPPPIDRSEQYF. CDR3 nucleotides: TGTGCCAGCTCACCCCCTCCGATCGACAGAAGCGAGCAGTACTTC. Variable domain in full (rest from reference TRBV18 and TRBJ2-7): NAGVMQNPRHLVRRRGQEARLRCSPMKGHSHVYWYRQLPEEGLKFMVYLQKENIIDESGMPKERFSAEFPKEGPSILRIQQVVRGDSAAYFCASSPPPIDRSEQYFGPGTRLTVT.

In the case of this clonotype: An end of the junction differs from the germline gene, which may be a read error. J is TRBJ2-2 and V is TRBV7-2; D gene uncertain. The CDR3 length is 14 residues. CDR1 and CDR2 (germline): SGHTA, FQGNSA. CDR3 sequence reads: CASSLEMNTGELFF. In DNA form, the CDR3 reads TGTGCCAGCAGTTTAGAGATGAACACCGGGGAGCTGTTTTTT.

This clonotype was picked up many times. The chain carries TRBV11-2 and TRBJ2-1; D may be TRBD2 (5 bases). The CDR3 is 13 residues long. V was trimmed by 6 bases and J by 9 bases, leaving 15 bases between them. Germline V CDR1 and CDR2: SGHAT, FQNNGV. In DNA form, the CDR3 reads TGTGCCAGCAGGCCGGGGTACTCGGCTGAGCAGTTCTTC. This sequence encodes CASRPGYSAEQFF.

This clonotype was detected ten times or more. The chain carries TRBV27 and TRBJ1-1; D is perhaps TRBD1 (6 bases). Trimming took 5 bases from V and 6 from J, leaving 16 bases between them. Germline V CDR1 and CDR2: MNHEY, SMNVEV (reference sequence). The CDR3 runs to 14 residues. In nucleotides, the CDR3 is TGTGCCAGCAGTCTACAGGGCCTGTGGGCTGAAGCTTTCTTT. This codes for CASSLQGLWAEAFF.

With regard to this clonotype: A much larger clone differs by one base, so this may be a read error. This chain links TRBV27 with TRBJ2-2; D uncertain. The CDR3 has 16 amino acids. Germline assignment: CDR1 MNHEY and CDR2 SMNVEV (reference sequence). V was pared by 4 bases and J by 6 bases, with 18 bases between. The CDR3 DNA follows: TGTGCCAGCAGTTCTTACCGGGTATGGGGATCCGGGGAGCTGTTTTTT. Its protein product is CASSSYRVWGSGELFF.

There are many counts of this clonotype. V usage is TRBV12-3 or TRBV12-4 and J usage is TRBJ1-2; the D is unclear. V lost 0 bases and J 4 bases, leaving 3 bases between the germline ends. CDR3 length: 12 amino acids. The DNA for the CDR3 is TGTGCCAGCAGTTTAGCTCGCTATGGCTACACCTTC. Translating it yields CASSLARYGYTF.

This clonotype was recorded many times. J is TRBJ1-2 and V is TRBV7-2; TRBD1 matches at 7 bases. After removal of 1 base from V and 5 bases from J, the junction contained 13 bases not matched to a gene. CDR1 is SGHTA and CDR2 is FQGNSA in the germline V gene. This CDR3 has 17 amino acids. The CDR3 coding sequence is TGTGCCAGCAGCTTAGTGATGGACAGGACTACCCATTATGGCTACACCTTC. This codes for CASSLVMDRTTHYGYTF.

This clonotype has at least ten counts. The CDR3 nucleotides are TGTGCCAGCACCCAGACTAGCGGGAGAACCCACACCGGGGAGCTGTTTTTT. This codes for CASTQTSGRTHTGELFF. The chain recombines TRBV27 with TRBJ2-2; 12 bases map to TRBD2. CDR3 size: 17 residues. V trimming: 7 bases; J trimming: 3 bases; junction bases outside the gene matches: 9. CDR1 and CDR2 from the germline V gene are MNHEY and SMNVEV (reference sequence).

The chain combines TRBV28 with TRBJ1-4, with D perhaps TRBD1 (6 bases). The CDR3 is 13 residues long. Trimming cost V 2 bases and J 8 bases, with 9 bases left between them. Per the germline V gene, CDR1 is MDHEN and CDR2 is SYDVKM. The CDR3 DNA reads TGTGCCAGCAGTTTAACAGGGTGGGAAAAACTGTTTTTT. Encoded protein: CASSLTGWEKLFF.

In its sample, this clonotype was seen many times. CDR3: CASSYLGNAEAFF. CDR3 in DNA: TGTGCCAGCAGTTACTTAGGAAACGCTGAAGCTTTCTTT. This rearrangement joins TRBV6-2 or TRBV6-3 to TRBJ1-1, with no clear D. Germline values: CDR1 MNHEY, CDR2 SVGEGT. The CDR3 has 13 residues. V was trimmed by 1 base and J by 6 bases, leaving 9 bases between them.

This clonotype has a count of ten or more. This chain links TRBV11-1 with TRBJ2-7; D remains ambiguous. CDR3 length equals 13 residues. V was clipped by 2 bases and J by 2 bases, with 7 bases between them. Germline assignment: CDR1 SGHAT and CDR2 FQDESV (reference sequence). The CDR3 region has the DNA TGTGCCAGCAGCTTAATAGGGACCTACGAGCAGTACTTC. Its translation: CASSLIGTYEQYF. Variable domain in full (rest from reference TRBV11-1 and TRBJ2-7): EAEVAQSPRYKITEKSQAVAFWCDPISGHATLYWYRQILGQGPELLVQFQDESVVDDSQLPKDRFSAERLKGVDSTLKIQPAELGDSAMYLCASSLIGTYEQYFGPGTRLTVT.

The rearrangement joins TRBV6-6 to TRBJ2-3, with 7 bases that match TRBD2. The ends lost 2 bases at V and 1 base at J; junction bases unmatched: 6. CDR1 and CDR2 from the germline V gene are MNHNY and SVGAGI (reference sequence). CDR3 length: 16 amino acids. The CDR3 DNA is TGTGCCAGCAGTTACGGCGCTGCGGGGGGCACAGATACGCAGTATTTT. It codes for CASSYGAAGGTDTQYF.

V usage is TRBV6-2 or TRBV6-3 and J usage is TRBJ1-3; D call uncertain. Trimming removed 7 bases at V and 11 bases at J, with 15 bases between. CDR1 and CDR2 from the germline V gene are MNHEY and SVGEGT. The CDR3 is made up of 12 amino acids. The CDR3 sequence: CASTLTREAIYF. CDR3 DNA: TGTGCCAGCACCCTGACCCGTGAAGCCATATATTTT.